The 22 T cell receptor beta chains in this list originate from one sample, sequenced in a study of brain T cells in children with intractable seizures. Data came from immunoSEQ multiplex PCR; TCRdb stores just in-frame clones and leaves some out. The top ten hold approximately 6% of the sample, which has 35,000 to 50,000 clones, 80% to 95% seen once. Sequences were derived from peripheral blood, sampled at surgery. These receptors all stem from a girl aged 2-10 years with tuberous sclerosis and intractable seizures.

This chain uses TRBV3-1 (or the pseudogene TRBV3-2) with TRBJ2-5; a possible D gene is TRBD1 (5 bases). Germline V gives CDR1 LGHDT, CDR2 YNNKEL (reference sequence). V gave up 2 bases and J gave up 7 bases, with 8 bases separating them. The length of the CDR3 is 12 residues. The DNA of the CDR3 is TGTGCCAGCAGCCAAATTAGGGGGACCCAGTACTTC. Translating gives CASSQIRGTQYF.

The chain joins TRBV6-1 to TRBJ1-5; D gene unclear. V lost 0 bases, J lost 7 bases, and 10 bases lay in between. This CDR3 region has 14 residues. Germline CDR1 MNHNS, CDR2 SASEGT. The CDR3 DNA follows: TGTGCCAGCAGTGAAGCTTTGGGAGGACAGCCCCAGCATTTT. This translates into CASSEALGGQPQHF.

This clone was observed a single time. This sequence joins TRBV7-2 and TRBJ2-5, with a weak D call TRBD2 (6 bases). The germline gives CDR1 SGHTA, CDR2 FQGNSA. This CDR3 comprises 17 residues. Trimming stripped 0 bases from V and 5 bases from J, with 19 bases between. The CDR3 DNA follows: TGTGCCAGCAGCTTAGCAACTAGCCCCCCAGGGATGGAGACCCAGTACTTC. It encodes CASSLATSPPGMETQYF.

The V call is TRBV9, the J call TRBJ1-1; D remains ambiguous. This CDR3 spans 14 amino acids. Looked up from germline, CDR1 is SGDLS and CDR2 is YYNGEE. V gave up 0 bases and J gave up 1 base, with 7 bases separating them. The CDR3 nucleotides are TGTGCCAGCAGCGTAGCTCTACAGAACACTGAAGCTTTCTTT. Its protein product is CASSVALQNTEAFF.

The CDR3 nucleotides read TGTGCCAGTAGTATAAGGACTGCCACCGGGGAGCTGTTTTTT. This encodes CASSIRTATGELFF. This chain links TRBV19 with TRBJ2-2; tentative D call: TRBD2 (5 bases). The CDR3 extends over 14 amino acids. The V gene's germline CDR1 is LNHDA and CDR2 SQIVND (reference sequence). Trimming cost V 2 bases and J 4 bases, with 8 bases left between them.

This chain links TRBV20-1 with TRBJ1-1, with D perhaps TRBD1 (5 bases). The ends were cut back, 1 base at V and 8 bases at J, with 8 bases in the middle. The CDR3 has 11 amino acids. Germline CDR1 is DFQATT and CDR2 is SNEGSKA (reference sequence). The CDR3 DNA reads TGCAGTGCTAGAGTCTGGGGGGAAGCTTTCTTT. It specifies CSARVWGEAFF.

The genes are TRBV11-2 and TRBJ1-2, with TRBD1 identical over 8 bases. The germline V gene encodes CDR1 SGHAT and CDR2 FQNNGV. The CDR3 contains 13 residues. After removal of 0 bases from V and 8 bases from J, the junction contained 2 bases not matched to a gene. The chain's CDR3 is CASSLDPGGGYTF. For the CDR3, the DNA is TGTGCCAGCAGCTTAGATCCAGGGGGCGGCTACACCTTC.

This clone was recorded only once. The chain carries TRBV11-3 and TRBJ1-1; 8 nucleotides match TRBD1. V shed 1 base, J shed 1 base, and the junction held 5 bases outside the gene matches. The CDR3 totals 16 residues. From germline, CDR1 is SGHNT and CDR2 YENEEA. CDR3 protein: CASSLGPTGGNTEAFF. The CDR3 bases are TGTGCCAGCAGCTTAGGCCCTACAGGGGGGAACACTGAAGCTTTCTTT.

The rearrangement links TRBV4-2 to TRBJ1-6, with a weak D call TRBD1 (6 bases). CDR3 size: 17 residues. Germline lookup yields CDR1 LGHNA and CDR2 YNFKEQ. Deletions cut 0 bases from V and 5 bases from J, with 14 bases between. The CDR3 DNA reads as TGTGCCAGCAGCCAAGACCCCTGGCGACAGGATAATTCACCCCTCCACTTT. This sequence encodes CASSQDPWRQDNSPLHF.

To note about this clone: The CDR3 does not end in the conserved phenylalanine or tryptophan, so this is likely a read error. It is unclear where the CDR3 begins or ends on the DNA, so no DNA is shown, and the CDR3 is as TCRdb lists it. V gene TRBV3-1 (or the pseudogene TRBV3-2) combines with J gene TRBJ2-3; the table gives TRBD2 as D, unverified against the DNA. CDR1 is LGHDT and CDR2 is YNNKEL in the germline V gene (reference sequence). The CDR3 sequence runs 13 residues, both termini included. CDR3: CASQLTSGGPLAY.

CDR3 protein: CATSGAGNQPQHF. In DNA, the CDR3 is TGTGCCACCAGTGGGGCCGGTAATCAGCCCCAGCATTTT. The chain combines TRBV24-1 with TRBJ1-5; D gene ambiguous. This CDR3 region has 13 residues. V was shortened by 5 bases and J by 4 bases, with 8 bases between the two germline ends. Germline loops: CDR1 KGHDR, CDR2 SFDVKD.

The chain combines TRBV5-1 with TRBJ2-2; D call uncertain. The V gene's germline CDR1 is SGHRS and CDR2 YFSETQ. V gave up 0 bases and J gave up 7 bases, with 4 bases separating them. This CDR3 is built from 12 residues. The CDR3 DNA sequence: TGCGCCAGCAGCTTGGATGGCGGGGAGCTGTTTTTT. Translation: CASSLDGGELFF.

This chain uses TRBV5-3 with TRBJ2-3, with D perhaps matching TRBD1 (5 bases). TRBV5-3 is known as an ORF, though its function is uncertain. This CDR3 has 13 amino acids. V was cut by 0 bases and J by 4 bases, with 6 bases left in between. CDR3 sequence: CARSLVGADTQYF. DNA for the CDR3: TGTGCCAGAAGCTTGGTAGGGGCAGATACGCAGTATTTT.

V is TRBV6-2 or TRBV6-3 and J is TRBJ2-5; 10 nucleotides line up with TRBD2. CDR1 and CDR2 (germline): MNHEY, SVGEGT. Trimming at V came to 0 bases and at J to 5 bases, leaving 12 bases not matched to a gene. The CDR3 has 18 residues. In DNA, the CDR3 is TGTGCCAGCAGTTACTCTACTTTGGGACTAGCGTCGGCGGAGACCCAGTACTTC. Translating gives CASSYSTLGLASAETQYF.

The gene calls are TRBV7-2 and TRBJ1-1; D unresolved. The CDR3 extends over 14 amino acids. V lost 4 bases, J lost 6 bases, and 15 bases lay in between. Germline CDR1 and CDR2: SGHTA and FQGNSA. CDR3 in DNA: TGTGCCAGCAGCTCGGGGTACTTGGGAGCTGAAGCTTTCTTT. Translating gives CASSSGYLGAEAFF.

The chain recombines TRBV23-1 with TRBJ2-7; D not certain. TRBV23-1 is an ORF for which the function is uncertain. Trimming pared 6 bases from V and 0 bases from J, leaving 9 bases between. CDR3 size: 13 residues. The DNA of the CDR3 is TGCGCCAGCAGGGAGCGATACTCCTACGAGCAGTACGTC. Residues: CASRERYSYEQYV.

The V gene is TRBV30, the J gene TRBJ1-2; 7 bases are shared with TRBD1. The CDR3 totals 15 residues. The germline CDR1 and CDR2 sequences are GTSNPN and SVGIG (reference sequence). V dropped 0 bases and J dropped 4; count of bases not matched to a gene: 8. Here the CDR3 reads CAWSVLGRGFYGYTF. The CDR3 DNA sequence: TGTGCCTGGAGTGTACTCGGCAGGGGGTTCTATGGCTACACCTTC.

The rearrangement links TRBV25-1 to TRBJ1-2; TRBD1 aligns across 7 bases. The CDR3 extends over 13 amino acids. The junction had 4 bases not matched to a gene; V was cut back by 5 bases and J by 4 bases. Germline lookup yields CDR1 MGHDK and CDR2 SYGVNS. The CDR3 sequence: CASSPGGFYGYTF. The CDR3, as DNA: TGTGCCAGCAGTCCAGGGGGATTCTATGGCTACACCTTC.

This clone occurred once. The CDR3 is CAWSAGHLNTEAFF. The CDR3 DNA reads as TGTGCCTGGAGCGCCGGACACTTGAACACTGAAGCTTTCTTT. The chain carries TRBV30 and TRBJ1-1; tentatively, D is TRBD1 (5 bases). The germline gives CDR1 GTSNPN, CDR2 SVGIG (reference sequence). Trimming shortened V by 3 bases and J by 0 bases, and 11 bases separated the two germline ends. There are 14 residues in the CDR3.

This clone turned up a few times. The genes are TRBV5-1 and TRBJ1-2, with D possibly being TRBD1 (6 bases). CDR1 and CDR2 (germline): SGHRS, YFSETQ. V dropped 7 bases and J dropped 5 bases, with 24 bases sitting between them. CDR3 length: 16 amino acids. CDR3 sequence (DNA): TGCGCCAGCGACACGAACAGGGCCTTATCGCCTTATGGCTACACCTTC. This codes for CASDTNRALSPYGYTF.

The rearrangement uses TRBV5-1 and TRBJ1-1; a possible D gene is TRBD1 (6 bases). CDR1 is SGHRS, CDR2 YFSETQ, per germline. Trimming left V 0 bases short and J 0 bases short, with 12 bases between. The CDR3 extends over 16 amino acids. DNA for the CDR3: TGCGCCAGCAGCTTGGAGGTCAGGGGCGTGAACACTGAAGCTTTCTTT. Translating it yields CASSLEVRGVNTEAFF.

The chain uses TRBV30 and TRBJ2-1; TRBD2 is a possible D gene (6 bases). Looked up from germline, CDR1 is GTSNPN and CDR2 is SVGIG (reference sequence). Trimming left V 0 bases short and J 6 bases short, with 15 bases between. The CDR3 totals 15 residues. In DNA form, the CDR3 reads TGTGCCTGGAGTGTAGGGCAGGGAGGCGGCAATGAGCAGTTCTTC. As protein: CAWSVGQGGGNEQFF.